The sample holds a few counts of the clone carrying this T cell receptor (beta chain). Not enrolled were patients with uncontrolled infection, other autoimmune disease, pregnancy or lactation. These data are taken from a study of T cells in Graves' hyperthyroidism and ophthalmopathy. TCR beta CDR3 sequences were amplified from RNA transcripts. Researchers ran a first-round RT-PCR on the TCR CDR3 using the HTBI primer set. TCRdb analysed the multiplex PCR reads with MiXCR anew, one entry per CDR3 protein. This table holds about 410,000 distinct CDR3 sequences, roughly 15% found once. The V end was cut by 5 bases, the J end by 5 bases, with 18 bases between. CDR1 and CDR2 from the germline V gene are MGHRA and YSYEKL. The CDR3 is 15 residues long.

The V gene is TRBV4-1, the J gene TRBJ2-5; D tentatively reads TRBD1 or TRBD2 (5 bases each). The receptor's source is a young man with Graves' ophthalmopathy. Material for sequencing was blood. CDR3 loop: CASSAQPGRGETQYF. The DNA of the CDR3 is TGCGCCAGCAGCGCCCAACCGGGGCGAGGGGAGACCCAGTACTTC.